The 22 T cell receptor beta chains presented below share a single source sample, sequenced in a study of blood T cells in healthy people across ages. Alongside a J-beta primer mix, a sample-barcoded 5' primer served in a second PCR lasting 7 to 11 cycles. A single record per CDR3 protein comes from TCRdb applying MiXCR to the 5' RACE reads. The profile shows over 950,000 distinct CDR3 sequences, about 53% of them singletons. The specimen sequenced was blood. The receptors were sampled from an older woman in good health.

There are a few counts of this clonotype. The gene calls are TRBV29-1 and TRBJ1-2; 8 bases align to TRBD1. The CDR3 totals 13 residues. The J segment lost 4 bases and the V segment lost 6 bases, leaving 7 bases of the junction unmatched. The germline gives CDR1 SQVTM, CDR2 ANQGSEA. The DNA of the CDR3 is TGCAGCGTGGTGACAGGGGACCGCTATGGCTACACCTTC. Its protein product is CSVVTGDRYGYTF.

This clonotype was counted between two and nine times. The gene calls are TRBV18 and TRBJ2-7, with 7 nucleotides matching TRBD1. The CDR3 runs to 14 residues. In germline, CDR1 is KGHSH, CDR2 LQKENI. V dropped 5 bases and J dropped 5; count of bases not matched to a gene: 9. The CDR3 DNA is TGTGCCAGCTCAACAAGACAGGGCGGAGACGAGCAGTACTTC. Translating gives CASSTRQGGDEQYF.

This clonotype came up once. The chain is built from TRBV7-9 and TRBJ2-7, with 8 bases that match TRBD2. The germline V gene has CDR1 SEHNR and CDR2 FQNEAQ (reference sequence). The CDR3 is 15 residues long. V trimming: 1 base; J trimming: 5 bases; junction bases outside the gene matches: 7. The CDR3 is CASSLGRSGSDEQYF. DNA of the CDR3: TGTGCCAGCAGCTTAGGAAGGAGCGGGAGCGACGAGCAGTACTTC.

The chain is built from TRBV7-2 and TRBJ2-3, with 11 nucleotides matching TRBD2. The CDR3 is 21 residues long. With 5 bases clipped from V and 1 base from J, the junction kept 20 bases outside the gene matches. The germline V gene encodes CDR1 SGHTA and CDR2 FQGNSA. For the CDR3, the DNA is TGTGCCAGCAGCCTGGCGGCCTACCAGGGGCTAGCGGGAGGCCGCACAGATACGCAGTATTTT. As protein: CASSLAAYQGLAGGRTDTQYF.

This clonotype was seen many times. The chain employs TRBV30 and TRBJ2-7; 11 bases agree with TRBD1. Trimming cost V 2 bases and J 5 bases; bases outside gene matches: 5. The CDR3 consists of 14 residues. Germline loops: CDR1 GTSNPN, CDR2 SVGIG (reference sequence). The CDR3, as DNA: TGTGCCTGGAGTCTAGGACAGGGGGCCGACGAGCAGTACTTC. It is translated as CAWSLGQGADEQYF.

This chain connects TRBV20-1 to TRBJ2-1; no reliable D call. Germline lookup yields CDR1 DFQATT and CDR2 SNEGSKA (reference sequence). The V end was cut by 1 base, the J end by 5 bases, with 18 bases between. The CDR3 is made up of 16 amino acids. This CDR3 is CSARGIRPGQDNEQFF. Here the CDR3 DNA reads TGCAGTGCTAGAGGGATACGACCGGGCCAAGACAATGAGCAGTTCTTC.

The CDR3 region is CSVERRAGAPDTQYF. In DNA form, the CDR3 reads TGCAGCGTTGAACGTCGAGCGGGAGCCCCAGATACGCAGTATTTT. The V gene is TRBV29-1, the J gene TRBJ2-3; 8 nucleotides align to TRBD2. The V gene end was trimmed by 2 bases and the J gene end by 4 bases; junction bases not matched to a gene: 8. Germline V lookup: CDR1 SQVTM, CDR2 ANQGSEA. The CDR3 has 15 amino acids.

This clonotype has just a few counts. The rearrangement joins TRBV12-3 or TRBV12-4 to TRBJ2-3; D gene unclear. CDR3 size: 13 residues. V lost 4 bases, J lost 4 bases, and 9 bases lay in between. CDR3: CASSYGFPDTQYF. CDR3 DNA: TGTGCCAGCAGTTACGGGTTTCCAGATACGCAGTATTTT.

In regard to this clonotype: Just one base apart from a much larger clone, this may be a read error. CDR3 sequence reads: CASSQGGSSGANVLTF. In DNA form, the CDR3 reads TGTGCCAGCAGCCAAGGCGGCAGCTCTGGGGCCAACGTCCTGACTTTC. The rearrangement uses TRBV3-1 and TRBJ2-6; D unclear. The germline gives CDR1 LGHDT, CDR2 YNNKEL (reference sequence). The CDR3 is made up of 16 amino acids. V lost 1 base and J 0 bases, leaving 7 bases between the germline ends.

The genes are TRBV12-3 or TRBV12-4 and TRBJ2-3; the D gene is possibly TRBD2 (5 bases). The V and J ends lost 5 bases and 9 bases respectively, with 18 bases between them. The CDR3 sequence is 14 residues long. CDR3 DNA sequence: TGTGCCAGCAGTCCAACTAGAAGGTGGTGGACGCAGTATTTT. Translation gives CASSPTRRWWTQYF.

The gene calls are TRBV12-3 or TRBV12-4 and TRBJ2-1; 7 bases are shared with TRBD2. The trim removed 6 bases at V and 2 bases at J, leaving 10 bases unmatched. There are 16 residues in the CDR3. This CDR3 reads CASSRPASGPYNEQFF. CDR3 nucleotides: TGTGCCAGCAGCCGACCAGCTAGCGGCCCCTACAATGAGCAGTTCTTC.

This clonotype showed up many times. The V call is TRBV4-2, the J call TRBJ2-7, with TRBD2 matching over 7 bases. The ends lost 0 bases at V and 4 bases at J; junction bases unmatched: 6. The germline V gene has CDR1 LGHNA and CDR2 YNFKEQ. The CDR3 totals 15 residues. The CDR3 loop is CASSQDRGSPYEQYF. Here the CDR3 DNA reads TGTGCCAGCAGCCAAGATCGCGGGAGTCCTTACGAGCAGTACTTC.

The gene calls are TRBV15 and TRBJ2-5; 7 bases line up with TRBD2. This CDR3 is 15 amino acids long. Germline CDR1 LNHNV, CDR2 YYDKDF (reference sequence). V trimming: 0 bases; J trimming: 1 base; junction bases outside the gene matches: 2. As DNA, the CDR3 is TGTGCCACCAGCAGAGATTGGACTAGCCAAGAGACCCAGTACTTC. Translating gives CATSRDWTSQETQYF.

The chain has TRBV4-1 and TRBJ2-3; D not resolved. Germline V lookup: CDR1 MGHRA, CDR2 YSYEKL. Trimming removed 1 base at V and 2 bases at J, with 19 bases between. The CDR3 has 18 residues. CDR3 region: CASSQGNSETSFTDTQYF. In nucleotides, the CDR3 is TGCGCCAGCAGCCAAGGAAATTCAGAGACATCGTTCACAGATACGCAGTATTTT.

CDR3: CASSLGWTSGSKETQYF. The CDR3 nucleotides are TGTGCCAGCAGCTTAGGCTGGACTAGCGGGAGTAAAGAGACCCAGTACTTC. The chain recombines TRBV7-2 with TRBJ2-5; 13 nucleotides match TRBD2. V lost 1 base to trimming and J lost 3 bases; unmatched junction nucleotides: 5. The CDR3 runs to 17 residues. Germline V gives CDR1 SGHTA, CDR2 FQGNSA.

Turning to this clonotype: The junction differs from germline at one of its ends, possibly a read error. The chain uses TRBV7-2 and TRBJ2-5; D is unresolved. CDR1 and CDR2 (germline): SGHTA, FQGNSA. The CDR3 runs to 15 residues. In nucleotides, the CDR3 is TGTGCCAGCAGCCCCCGGGCTCCGGGTTCTGAGATCCAGTACTTC. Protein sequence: CASSPRAPGSEIQYF.

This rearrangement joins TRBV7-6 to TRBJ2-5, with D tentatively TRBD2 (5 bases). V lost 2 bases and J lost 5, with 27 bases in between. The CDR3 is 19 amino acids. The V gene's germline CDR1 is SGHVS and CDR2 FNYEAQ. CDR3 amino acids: CASSLMASVTTRRAETQYF. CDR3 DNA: TGTGCCAGCAGCTTAATGGCGAGTGTTACAACCCGGCGGGCGGAGACCCAGTACTTC.

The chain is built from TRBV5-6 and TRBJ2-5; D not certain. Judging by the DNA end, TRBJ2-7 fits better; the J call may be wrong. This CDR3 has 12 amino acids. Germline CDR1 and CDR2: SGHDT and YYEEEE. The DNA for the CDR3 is TGTGCCAGCAGCCTTCGGGCCTCCGAGCAGTACTTC. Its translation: CASSLRASEQYF.

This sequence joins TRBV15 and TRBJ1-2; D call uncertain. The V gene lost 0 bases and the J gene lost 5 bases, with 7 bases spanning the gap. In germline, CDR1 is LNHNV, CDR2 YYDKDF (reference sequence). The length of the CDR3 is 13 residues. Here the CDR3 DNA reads TGTGCCACCAGCAGAGATCCTCGTTATGGCTACACCTTC. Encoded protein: CATSRDPRYGYTF.

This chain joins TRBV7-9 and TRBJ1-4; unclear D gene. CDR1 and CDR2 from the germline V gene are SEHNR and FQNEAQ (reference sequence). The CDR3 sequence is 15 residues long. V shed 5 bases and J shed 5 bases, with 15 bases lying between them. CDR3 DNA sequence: TGTGCCAGCAGCGCGGCGGTAGGCCCCAATGAAAAACTGTTTTTT. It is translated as CASSAAVGPNEKLFF.

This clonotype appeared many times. CDR3 sequence reads: CASSTQGLGANVLTF. DNA of the CDR3: TGCGCCAGCAGCACTCAGGGTTTGGGGGCCAACGTCCTGACTTTC. This rearrangement joins TRBV5-1 to TRBJ2-6; D possibly corresponds to TRBD1 (5 bases). The CDR3 length is 15 residues. Trimming removed 4 bases at V and 4 bases at J, with 12 bases between. Germline CDR1 SGHRS, CDR2 YFSETQ. Full variable domain (remainder filled in from reference TRBV5-1 and TRBJ2-6): KAGVTQTPRYLIKTRGQQVTLSCSPISGHRSVSWYQQTPGQGLQFLFEYFSETQRNKGNFPGRFSGRQFSNSRSEMNVSTLELGDSALYLCASSTQGLGANVLTFGAGSRLTVL.

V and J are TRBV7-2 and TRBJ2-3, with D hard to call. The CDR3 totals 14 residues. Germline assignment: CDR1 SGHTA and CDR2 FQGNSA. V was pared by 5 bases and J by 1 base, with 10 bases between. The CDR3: CASSPAVGTDTQYF. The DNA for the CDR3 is TGTGCCAGCAGCCCCGCGGTAGGCACAGATACGCAGTATTTT.